This T cell receptor (beta chain) was captured in a study of OX40 agonist ivuxolimab in advanced cancers. Study-level results: Fewer expanded clones were found on average in CD4+ than in CD8+ T cells.

With regard to this clone: Antigen: not known.

Method: immunoSEQ multiplex PCR; TCRdb's copy keeps in-frame clones and lacks some. The sample carries roughly 48,000 clones, around nine tenths recorded once. The germline V gene has CDR1 MNHNY and CDR2 SVGAGI (reference sequence). The CDR3 extends over 15 amino acids. V lost 0 bases to trimming and J lost 3 bases, with 12 bases between them. The TCR originated in an adult with an advanced solid tumor such as melanoma, head and neck, liver or kidney cancer. V gene TRBV6-6 combines with J gene TRBJ2-7, with D possibly matching TRBD2 (6 bases). The material was CD4+ or CD8+ T cells sorted from blood, obtained in a trial of the OX40 agonist ivuxolimab. The CDR3 bases are TGTGCCAGCAGTTACTCTGGGGAGGTGGGCTACGAGCAGTACTTC. Its translation: CASSYSGEVGYEQYF.